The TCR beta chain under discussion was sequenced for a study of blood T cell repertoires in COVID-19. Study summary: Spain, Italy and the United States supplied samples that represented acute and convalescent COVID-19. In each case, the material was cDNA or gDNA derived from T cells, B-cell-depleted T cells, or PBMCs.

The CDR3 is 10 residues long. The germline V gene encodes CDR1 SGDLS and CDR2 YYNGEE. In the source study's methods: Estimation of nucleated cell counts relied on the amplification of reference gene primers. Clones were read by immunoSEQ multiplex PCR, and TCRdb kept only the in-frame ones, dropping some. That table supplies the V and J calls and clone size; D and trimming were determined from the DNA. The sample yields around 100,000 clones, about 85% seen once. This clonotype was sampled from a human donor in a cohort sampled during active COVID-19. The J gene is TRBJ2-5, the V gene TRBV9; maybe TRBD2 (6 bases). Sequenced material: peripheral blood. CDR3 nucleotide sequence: TGTCCCGGGGGAAGAGAGACCCAGTACTTC. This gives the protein CPGGRETQYF.